The text below deals with one TCR beta chain. Its antigen is not identified. Per germline, CDR1 MNHEY and CDR2 SMNVEV (reference sequence). V was trimmed by 2 bases and J by 1 base, leaving 14 bases between them. The CDR3 sequence is 16 residues long. The protocol was immunoSEQ multiplex PCR, while the TCRdb copy is restricted to in-frame clones and leaves out a portion. This table has 90,000 to 120,000 clones, 80% to 95% appearing once. These data originate in a study of T cell responses to AZD1222 COVID-19 vaccine. General study results and limits: Every sample of the repertoires postdated the peak T cell response. Baseline seropositivity characterized only 5 to 7 AZD1222 recipients. In the spike-specific TCR repertoire, nearly half reportedly target unmutated variant regions.

This receptor was taken from an adult who received the AZD1222 COVID-19 vaccine. Sample: peripheral blood, taken 28 days after the second AZD1222 dose. V usage is TRBV27 and J usage is TRBJ1-1; D might be TRBD1 (6 bases). CDR3 in amino acids: CASSLRWGLGNTEAFF. The CDR3 nucleotides read TGTGCCAGCAGTTTAAGATGGGGGCTGGGGAACACTGAAGCTTTCTTT.